These 5 T cell receptor beta chains were all obtained from the same sample, sequenced in a study of cytomegalovirus exposure and HLA in healthy donors. The method was immunoSEQ multiplex PCR; TCRdb's version includes in-frame clones alone and lacks a portion of them. Found here are roughly 280,000 clones, 70% to 90% of them singletons; the top ten hold approximately 1%. The specimen was PBMCs. These receptors came from a woman between 18 and 29 years old in good health and CMV-seronegative.

The chain has TRBV30 and TRBJ1-1, with D perhaps matching TRBD1 (6 bases). V was clipped by 1 base and J by 7 bases, with 7 bases between them. The CDR3 is made up of 11 amino acids. In germline, CDR1 is GTSNPN, CDR2 SVGIG (reference sequence). CDR3 region: CAWSGQVEAFF. CDR3 DNA sequence: TGTGCCTGGAGTGGACAGGTTGAAGCTTTCTTT. Drawing the rest from reference TRBV30 and TRBJ1-1, the complete variable domain is SQTIHQWPATLVQPVGSPLSLECTVEGTSNPNLYWYRQAAGRGLQLLFYSVGIGQISSEVPQNLSASRPQDRQFILSSKKLLLSDSGFYLCAWSGQVEAFFGQGTRLTVV.

This clone was detected once. This chain connects TRBV2 to TRBJ1-5, with 7 bases lining up with TRBD1. Germline CDR1 reads SNHLY; CDR2 reads FYNNEI. The V and J ends lost 6 bases and 0 bases, in that order; junction bases with no gene match: 5. This CDR3 contains 15 residues. CDR3 in amino acids: CASSRDRNSNQPQHF. CDR3 nucleotides: TGTGCCAGCAGCAGGGACAGAAATAGCAATCAGCCCCAGCATTTT.

The chain employs TRBV19 and TRBJ1-1, with D perhaps TRBD1 (5 bases). The CDR3 contains 16 residues. V lost 7 bases to trimming and J lost 2 bases, with 20 bases between them. Germline-derived CDR1 and CDR2 are LNHDA and SQIVND (reference sequence). CDR3 coding DNA: TGTGCCAGTACTGAAGAAGCGGGGGGTGTAAACACTGAAGCTTTCTTT. This encodes CASTEEAGGVNTEAFF.

The rearrangement joins TRBV4-1 to TRBJ1-3, with D possibly being TRBD1 (6 bases). V was clipped by 1 base and J by 0 bases, with 13 bases between them. Germline lookup yields CDR1 MGHRA and CDR2 YSYEKL. The CDR3 runs to 17 residues. The CDR3 reads CASSQGAQGSSGNTIYF. The CDR3 DNA reads as TGCGCCAGCAGCCAAGGGGCACAGGGATCCTCTGGAAACACCATATATTTT.

This clone showed up many times. This chain links TRBV27 with TRBJ1-5; TRBD1 might be the D (5 bases). V lost 7 bases, J lost 4 bases, and 17 bases lay in between. The CDR3 sequence is 15 residues long. Germline V gene sequence: CDR1 MNHEY, CDR2 SMNVEV (reference sequence). The CDR3 nucleotides are TGTGCCAGCACCCCTGCCGGACATGCTAATCAGCCCCAGCATTTT. Protein product: CASTPAGHANQPQHF.